This T cell receptor beta chain was captured by sequencing in a study of blood T cell repertoires in COVID-19 (TCRdb year 2020). At the level of the whole study: Samples from collaborators originated in the United States, Italy and Spain and spanned both the acute and convalescent phases of COVID-19. The prospective study material was composed of cDNA or gDNA derived from T cells, B-cell-depleted T cells, or PBMCs. The dataset comprised deeply sampled blood TCRbeta repertoires from subjects exposed to, actively infected with, or recovered from COVID-19. The repertoires were made available in a free public database intended to serve as a resource for research on the immune response to SARS-CoV-2. Samples were obtained from the ongoing ImmuneRACE study (first 160 participants) and from over a thousand subjects provided by 6 global collaborators. Sample metadata almost always included a de-identified subject ID, COVID-19 status, age in years and sex. Where available, HLA class I and class II types were taken from metadata supplied by the sample provider and were not determined by assay-based typing.

With respect to this clone: The antigen it recognizes is unknown. Qualities for individual bases were not recorded, and no much larger clone is one base off.

At one collaborating source in Seattle, patients were enrolled during active infection and were followed longitudinally through the course of disease. Whole blood was collected in K2EDTA tubes by collaborating institutions according to the institutions' own protocols. For TCRbeta analysis, collaborators shipped samples as frozen whole blood, isolated PBMCs, or DNA extracted from either of those sample types. Beyond this particular receptor, the publication reports: The quantity of clinical and demographic metadata differed by source and by participant and was supplied without curation.

TCRbeta CDR3 regions were amplified from genomic DNA using the immunoSEQ Assay, a bias-controlled multiplex PCR. The authors' pipeline ran thus. Nucleated cell counts per sample were estimated from amplification of reference gene primers within the assay. To quantify the absolute abundance of each unique TCRbeta CDR3 rearrangement, sequence reads were collapsed and filtered. Productive Simpson clonality was computed per sample as the square root of Simpson's diversity index over productive rearrangements. The immuneACCESS repertoire file appears here via TCRdb, limited to in-frame rearrangements. These files lack a portion of the clones; in checked studies, under half of the deficit traces to unresolved V genes, and the cause of the others is not known. V and J calls and clone size are copied from that table; D and trimming were computed from the DNA. Present in this sample are approximately 88,000 clones, 78% of which were seen just once. Approximately 6.3% of the sample goes to the ten largest clones.

The material sequenced was peripheral blood. This receptor was taken from a man aged 65 to 79 with COVID-19, enrolled during active disease.

CDR3 sequence: CASSLSSSGSYNEQFF. The DNA reads as follows: TGTGCCAGCAGTTTGTCCTCTAGCGGGAGTTACAATGAGCAGTTCTTC. The sequence joins TRBV27 to TRBJ2-1, and 10 junction bases match TRBD2. Its CDR3 holds 16 amino acids, cysteine through phenylalanine. The DNA shown is the 48-base CDR3, in frame from base 1. CDR1 and CDR2, looked up from the germline V gene (reference sequence), are MNHEY and SMNVEV. The V end gives up 3 bases and the J end 4 bases, leaving 6 bases in the junction not matched to a gene.